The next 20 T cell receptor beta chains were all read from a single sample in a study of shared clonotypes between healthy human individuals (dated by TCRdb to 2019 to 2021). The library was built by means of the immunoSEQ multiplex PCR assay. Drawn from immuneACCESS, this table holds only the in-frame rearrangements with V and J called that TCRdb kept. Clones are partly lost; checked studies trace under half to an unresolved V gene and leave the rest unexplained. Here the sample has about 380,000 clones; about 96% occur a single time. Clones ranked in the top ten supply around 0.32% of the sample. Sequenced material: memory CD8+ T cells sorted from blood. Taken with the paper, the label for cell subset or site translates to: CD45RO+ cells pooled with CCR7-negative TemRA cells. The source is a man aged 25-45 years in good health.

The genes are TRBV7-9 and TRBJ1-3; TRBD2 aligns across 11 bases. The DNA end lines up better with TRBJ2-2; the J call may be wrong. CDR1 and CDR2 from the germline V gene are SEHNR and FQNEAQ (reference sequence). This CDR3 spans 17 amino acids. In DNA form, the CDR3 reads TGTGCCAGCAGCCAACCGGGACTAGCGGTGAACACCGGGGAGCTGTTTTTT. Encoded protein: CASSQPGLAVNTGELFF.

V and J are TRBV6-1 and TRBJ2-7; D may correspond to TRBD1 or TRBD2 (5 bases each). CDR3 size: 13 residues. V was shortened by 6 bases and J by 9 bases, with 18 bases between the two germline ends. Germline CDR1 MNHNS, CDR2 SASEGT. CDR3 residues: CASSETREQVQYF. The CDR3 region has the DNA TGTGCCAGCAGCGAGACGAGGGAACAGGTGCAGTACTTC.

The CDR3 sequence: CAIRRGDREYEQYF. The CDR3, as DNA: TGTGCCATTAGGCGGGGGGACCGGGAATACGAGCAGTACTTC. This rearrangement joins TRBV10-3 to TRBJ2-7; TRBD2 aligns across 8 bases. CDR3 length: 14 amino acids. The J segment lost 4 bases and the V segment lost 9 bases, leaving 11 bases of the junction unmatched. Germline assignment: CDR1 ENHRY and CDR2 SYGVKD.

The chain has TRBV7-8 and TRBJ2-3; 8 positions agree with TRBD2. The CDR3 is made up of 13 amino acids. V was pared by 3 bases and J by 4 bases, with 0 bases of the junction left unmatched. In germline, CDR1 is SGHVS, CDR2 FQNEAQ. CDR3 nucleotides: TGTGCCAGCAGCTTCGGGAGGGCAGATACGCAGTATTTT. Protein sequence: CASSFGRADTQYF.

CDR3 bases: TGTGCCAGCAGCTTACGGATATTAAACAATGAGCAGTTCTTC. Its translation is CASSLRILNNEQFF. The genes are TRBV7-9 and TRBJ2-1; D gene ambiguous. CDR3 length: 14 residues. Deletions cut 2 bases from V and 5 bases from J, with 10 bases between. CDR1 and CDR2 from the germline V gene are SEHNR and FQNEAQ (reference sequence). The variable domain in full, completed from reference TRBV7-9 and TRBJ2-1, reads DTGVSQNPRHKITKRGQNVTFRCDPISEHNRLYWYRQTLGQGPEFLTYFQNEAQLEKSRLLSDRFSAERPKGSFSTLEIQRTEQGDSAMYLCASSLRILNNEQFFGPGTRLTVL.

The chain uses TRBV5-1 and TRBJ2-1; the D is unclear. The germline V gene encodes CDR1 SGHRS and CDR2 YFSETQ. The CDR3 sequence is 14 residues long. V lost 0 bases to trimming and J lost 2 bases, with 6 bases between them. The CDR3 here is CASSLVATYNEQFF. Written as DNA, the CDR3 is TGCGCCAGCAGCTTGGTCGCCACCTACAATGAGCAGTTCTTC.

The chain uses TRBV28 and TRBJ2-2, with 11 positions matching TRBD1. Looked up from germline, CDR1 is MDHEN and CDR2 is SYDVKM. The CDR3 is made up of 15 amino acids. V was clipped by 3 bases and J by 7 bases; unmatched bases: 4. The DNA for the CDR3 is TGTGCCAGCAGTTTTGCGGGGACAGGGGGCGGGGAGCTGTTTTTT. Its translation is CASSFAGTGGGELFF.

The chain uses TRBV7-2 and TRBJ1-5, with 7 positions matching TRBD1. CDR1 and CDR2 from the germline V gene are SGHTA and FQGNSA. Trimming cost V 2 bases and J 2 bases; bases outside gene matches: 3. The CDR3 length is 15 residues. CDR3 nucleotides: TGTGCCAGCAGCTTAAGTACAGGGGGCAATCAGCCCCAGCATTTT. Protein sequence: CASSLSTGGNQPQHF.

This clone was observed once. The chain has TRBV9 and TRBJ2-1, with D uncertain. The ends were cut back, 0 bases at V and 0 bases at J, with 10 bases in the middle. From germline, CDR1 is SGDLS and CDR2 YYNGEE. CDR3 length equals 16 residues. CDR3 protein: CASSVGIFDSYNEQFF. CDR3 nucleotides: TGTGCCAGCAGCGTAGGGATCTTTGACTCCTACAATGAGCAGTTCTTC.

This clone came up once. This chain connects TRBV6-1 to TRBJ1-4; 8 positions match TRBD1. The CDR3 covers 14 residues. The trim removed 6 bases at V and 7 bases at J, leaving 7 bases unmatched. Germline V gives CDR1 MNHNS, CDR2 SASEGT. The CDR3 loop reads CASRWTGMSEKLFF. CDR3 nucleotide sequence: TGTGCCAGCAGATGGACAGGGATGAGTGAAAAACTGTTTTTT.

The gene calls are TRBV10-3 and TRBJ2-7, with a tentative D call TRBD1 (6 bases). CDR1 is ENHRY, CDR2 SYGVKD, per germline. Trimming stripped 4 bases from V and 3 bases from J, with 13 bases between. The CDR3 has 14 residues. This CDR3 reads CAISAGTRGYEQYF. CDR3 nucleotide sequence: TGTGCCATCAGTGCCGGGACACGCGGCTACGAGCAGTACTTC.

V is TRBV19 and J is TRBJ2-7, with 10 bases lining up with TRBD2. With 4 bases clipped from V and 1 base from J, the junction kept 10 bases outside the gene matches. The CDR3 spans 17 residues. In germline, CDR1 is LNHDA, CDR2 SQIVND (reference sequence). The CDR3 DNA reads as TGTGCCAGTAGTACCTCTCCCCCTAGCGGGAGATCCTACGAGCAGTACTTC. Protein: CASSTSPPSGRSYEQYF.

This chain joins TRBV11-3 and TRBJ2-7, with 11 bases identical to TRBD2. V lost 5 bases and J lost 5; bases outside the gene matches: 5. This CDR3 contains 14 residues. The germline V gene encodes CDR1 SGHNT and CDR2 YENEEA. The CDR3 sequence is CASSTSGSRNEQYF. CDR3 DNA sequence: TGTGCCAGCAGCACTAGCGGGAGCCGGAACGAGCAGTACTTC.

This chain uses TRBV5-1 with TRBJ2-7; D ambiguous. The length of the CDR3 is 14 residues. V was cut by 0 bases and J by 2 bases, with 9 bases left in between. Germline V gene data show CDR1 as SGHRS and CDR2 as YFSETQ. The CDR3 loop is CASSLESSPYEQYF. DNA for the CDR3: TGCGCCAGCAGCTTGGAGTCCAGCCCCTACGAGCAGTACTTC.

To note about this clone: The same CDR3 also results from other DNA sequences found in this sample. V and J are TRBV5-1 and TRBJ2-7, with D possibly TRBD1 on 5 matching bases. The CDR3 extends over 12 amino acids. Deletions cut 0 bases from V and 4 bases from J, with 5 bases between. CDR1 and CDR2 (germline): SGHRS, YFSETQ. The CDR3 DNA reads TGCGCCAGCAGCTTGGAGGGGTACGAGCAGTACTTC. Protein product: CASSLEGYEQYF.

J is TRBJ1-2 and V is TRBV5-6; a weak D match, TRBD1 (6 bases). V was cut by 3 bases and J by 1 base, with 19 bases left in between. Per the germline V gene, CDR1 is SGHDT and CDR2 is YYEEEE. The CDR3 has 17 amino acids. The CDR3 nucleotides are TGTGCCAGCAGCTATGGGCTACAGGGTCCGTATAACTATGGCTACACCTTC. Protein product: CASSYGLQGPYNYGYTF.

The CDR3 bases are TGCGCCAGCAGCCAAGAGACCCTAGCGGGAGGGACCCAGTATTTT. Its protein product is CASSQETLAGGTQYF. The rearrangement joins TRBV4-1 to TRBJ2-3, with 12 nucleotides matching TRBD2. The CDR3 length is 15 residues. CDR1 is MGHRA, CDR2 YSYEKL, per germline. V dropped 0 bases and J dropped 12; count of bases not matched to a gene: 7.

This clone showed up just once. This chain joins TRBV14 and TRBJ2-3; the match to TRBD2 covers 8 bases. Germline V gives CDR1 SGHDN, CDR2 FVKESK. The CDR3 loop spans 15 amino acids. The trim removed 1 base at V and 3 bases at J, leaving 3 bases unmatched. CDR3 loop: CASSQGASGTDTQYF. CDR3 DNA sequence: TGTGCCAGCAGCCAAGGGGCTAGCGGGACAGATACGCAGTATTTT.

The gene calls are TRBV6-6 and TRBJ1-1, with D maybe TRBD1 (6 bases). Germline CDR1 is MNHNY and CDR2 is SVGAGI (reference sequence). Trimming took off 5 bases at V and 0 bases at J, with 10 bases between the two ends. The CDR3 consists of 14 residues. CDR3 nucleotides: TGTGCCAGCAGTGCCCGGGACATGAACACTGAAGCTTTCTTT. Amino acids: CASSARDMNTEAFF.

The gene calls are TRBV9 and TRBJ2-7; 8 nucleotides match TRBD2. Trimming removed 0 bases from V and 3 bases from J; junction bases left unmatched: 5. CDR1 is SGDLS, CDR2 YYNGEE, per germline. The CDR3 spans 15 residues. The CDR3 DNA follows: TGTGCCAGCAGCGTAGGGGCGGGAGGTCGCTACGAGCAGTACTTC. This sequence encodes CASSVGAGGRYEQYF.